This TCR beta chain is from a study of blood T cell repertoires in COVID-19. For the study at large: Donors in the United States, Italy and Spain gave samples during acute or convalescent COVID-19. PBMCs, B-cell-depleted T cells, or T cells were the source of the cDNA or gDNA that made up the material.

Germline assignment: CDR1 MNHEY and CDR2 SMNVEV (reference sequence). Trimming took off 3 bases at V and 1 base at J, with 7 bases between the two ends. The CDR3 consists of 13 residues. Under the authors' procedure: Amplification of reference gene primers provided the estimated nucleated cell counts. Measured with immunoSEQ multiplex PCR; TCRdb has only the in-frame clones, and not every one. D and trimming come from the DNA, and the V and J calls and clone size come from that table. The sample carries roughly 100,000 clones, around nine tenths recorded once. This sequence was found in a woman of 80 years or more with acute or convalescent COVID-19. The sample was peripheral blood. The chain is built from TRBV27 and TRBJ2-7; D ambiguous. The chain's CDR3 is CASSFTASYEQYF. CDR3 sequence (DNA): TGTGCCAGCAGTTTTACAGCATCCTACGAGCAGTACTTC.